A single sample is the source of the 24 T cell receptor beta chains below, sequenced in a study of blood T cell repertoires in COVID-19. Libraries were prepared by immunoSEQ multiplex PCR; TCRdb keeps only in-frame clonotypes and omits some of them. The profile shows 150,000 or so clones, about four fifths of them singletons. Material for sequencing was peripheral blood. The receptors derive from a woman aged 55-69 years with COVID-19, enrolled during active disease.

This clone was recorded a few times. The chain has TRBV28 and TRBJ1-5; possible D gene TRBD1, 6 bases. Germline V lookup: CDR1 MDHEN, CDR2 SYDVKM. The V end was cut by 6 bases, the J end by 0 bases, with 12 bases between. CDR3 size: 15 residues. The CDR3 nucleotides are TGTGCCAGCAGCCGACAGGTCCATAGCAATCAGCCCCAGCATTTT. Protein sequence: CASSRQVHSNQPQHF.

The chain joins TRBV27 to TRBJ2-1; 11 bases line up with TRBD2. The CDR3 covers 16 residues. The V gene's germline CDR1 is MNHEY and CDR2 SMNVEV (reference sequence). V lost 5 bases to trimming and J lost 3 bases; unmatched junction nucleotides: 6. The CDR3 DNA is TGTGCCAGCAGTACTTTAGCGGGAGGGGGCTACAATGAGCAGTTCTTC. Translated, it gives CASSTLAGGGYNEQFF.

The chain uses TRBV7-2 and TRBJ2-7; tentative D call: TRBD2 (5 bases). The CDR3 totals 13 residues. The V end was cut by 5 bases, the J end by 2 bases, with 10 bases between. Germline CDR1 SGHTA, CDR2 FQGNSA. The CDR3 DNA reads TGTGCCAGCAGCCCGGGAAACCCCTACGAGCAGTACTTC. This gives the protein CASSPGNPYEQYF.

The CDR3 nucleotides are TGCGCCAGCAGCCCACAAACTACTTCCTACAATGAGCAGTTCTTC. As protein: CASSPQTTSYNEQFF. The chain uses TRBV5-1 and TRBJ2-1; D gene unclear. V lost 4 bases to trimming and J lost 1 base, with 12 bases between them. Germline V gene lookup returns CDR1 SGHRS and CDR2 YFSETQ. This CDR3 has 15 residues.

The chain couples TRBV3-1 (or the pseudogene TRBV3-2) to TRBJ1-5; D unclear. V gave up 6 bases and J gave up 0 bases, with 9 bases separating them. This CDR3 is built from 14 residues. Germline lookup yields CDR1 LGHDT and CDR2 YNNKEL (reference sequence). CDR3 residues: CASSRVNSNQPQHF. The CDR3 coding sequence is TGTGCCAGCAGTCGAGTAAATAGCAATCAGCCCCAGCATTTT.

V gene TRBV7-8 combines with J gene TRBJ2-3; D is unclear. The CDR3 has 12 residues. Trimming left V 5 bases short and J 2 bases short, with 5 bases between. The germline gives CDR1 SGHVS, CDR2 FQNEAQ. CDR3 region: CASSPNTDTQYF. CDR3 bases: TGTGCCAGCAGCCCCAACACAGATACGCAGTATTTT.

This clone was found once. This chain links TRBV4-2 with TRBJ1-2; D might be TRBD1 (6 bases). Per the germline V gene, CDR1 is LGHNA and CDR2 is YNFKEQ. This CDR3 spans 15 amino acids. V was pared by 4 bases and J by 4 bases, with 16 bases between. CDR3 sequence (DNA): TGTGCCAGCAGCCCCACGTCGGACAGTCTCTATGGCTACACCTTC. This codes for CASSPTSDSLYGYTF.

The chain couples TRBV30 to TRBJ1-5, with a possible D match to TRBD1 (5 bases). Per the germline V gene, CDR1 is GTSNPN and CDR2 is SVGIG (reference sequence). CDR3 length: 14 amino acids. The germline V and J ends were trimmed by 2 bases and 1 base, with 9 bases remaining between them. The CDR3 coding sequence is TGTGCCTGGAGTAAGACAGCGAGCAATCAGCCCCAGCATTTT. This encodes CAWSKTASNQPQHF.

This clone was counted a single time. CDR3 coding DNA: TGTGCCAGCAGCCTGCTCTTAGCGGGAGTCTCCTACAATGAGCAGTTCTTC. Its protein product is CASSLLLAGVSYNEQFF. The gene calls are TRBV3-1 (or the pseudogene TRBV3-2) and TRBJ2-1, with 9 positions matching TRBD2. Trimming removed 4 bases from V and 0 bases from J; junction bases left unmatched: 7. The CDR3 contains 17 residues. The germline gives CDR1 LGHDT, CDR2 YNNKEL (reference sequence).

The chain uses TRBV4-1 and TRBJ2-7, with TRBD2 identical over 8 bases. The junction had 10 bases not matched to a gene; V was cut back by 3 bases and J by 0 bases. The CDR3 is 17 amino acids. Germline V CDR1 and CDR2: MGHRA, YSYEKL. Written as DNA, the CDR3 is TGCGCCAGCAGCCAGATCAGCGGGGGCCTGAGCTCCTACGAGCAGTACGTC. Protein: CASSQISGGLSSYEQYV.

The V gene is TRBV3-1 (or the pseudogene TRBV3-2), the J gene TRBJ2-2, with 7 bases fitting TRBD2. This CDR3 has 15 amino acids. Germline CDR1 and CDR2: LGHDT and YNNKEL (reference sequence). V shed 4 bases, J shed 6 bases, and the junction held 8 bases outside the gene matches. The CDR3 reads CASSPRTRSSGELFF. CDR3 in DNA: TGTGCCAGCAGCCCCCGGACTAGATCGTCCGGGGAGCTGTTTTTT.

This rearrangement joins TRBV6-5 to TRBJ2-5; D is perhaps TRBD2 (5 bases). Trimming cost V 7 bases and J 5 bases, with 17 bases left between them. Germline assignment: CDR1 MNHEY and CDR2 SVGAGI. CDR3 length: 14 amino acids. The CDR3 DNA sequence: TGTGCCAGCACCGACATGCCTCGAGGGGAGACCCAGTACTTC. It translates to CASTDMPRGETQYF.

The CDR3 protein is CASRNQGAYEKLFF. The CDR3 coding sequence is TGTGCCAGCCGTAATCAGGGGGCATATGAAAAACTGTTTTTT. The genes are TRBV27 and TRBJ1-4; 8 nucleotides agree with TRBD1. The V gene's germline CDR1 is MNHEY and CDR2 SMNVEV (reference sequence). The CDR3 runs 14 residues. V was clipped by 8 bases and J by 6 bases; unmatched bases: 8.

The chain uses TRBV6-5 and TRBJ1-6; D is ambiguous. The CDR3 loop spans 12 amino acids. Trimming cost V 6 bases and J 11 bases, with 11 bases left between them. Germline CDR1 is MNHEY and CDR2 is SVGAGI. CDR3 sequence reads: CASREAAPPLHF. The CDR3 DNA is TGTGCCAGCAGGGAGGCAGCCCCACCCCTCCACTTT.

V gene TRBV7-2 combines with J gene TRBJ1-1, with D maybe TRBD1 (5 bases). This CDR3 has 14 residues. V was pared by 4 bases and J by 0 bases, with 9 bases between. In germline, CDR1 is SGHTA, CDR2 FQGNSA. CDR3 in amino acids: CASSSVGVNTEAFF. The CDR3 bases are TGTGCCAGCAGCTCGGTAGGGGTGAACACTGAAGCTTTCTTT.

The chain combines TRBV5-1 with TRBJ2-5; weak D call: TRBD1 (6 bases). The CDR3 is made up of 15 amino acids. V was trimmed by 7 bases and J by 0 bases, leaving 16 bases between them. The germline gives CDR1 SGHRS, CDR2 YFSETQ. CDR3 sequence: CASGPGDGYQETQYF. In DNA form, the CDR3 reads TGCGCCAGCGGCCCAGGGGACGGGTACCAAGAGACCCAGTACTTC.

J is TRBJ1-2 and V is TRBV23-1; D is unresolved. TRBV23-1 is placed among ORFs of uncertain function. There are 15 residues in the CDR3. V was shortened by 3 bases and J by 3 bases, with 14 bases between the two germline ends. This CDR3 is CASSQFQNLYYGYTF. The CDR3 nucleotides read TGCGCCAGCAGTCAGTTTCAGAACCTCTACTATGGCTACACCTTC.

The chain has TRBV7-3 and TRBJ2-7, with 8 bases identical to TRBD1. Germline lookup yields CDR1 SGHTA and CDR2 FQGTGA. V lost 3 bases and J lost 6; bases outside the gene matches: 10. This CDR3 region has 15 residues. Written as DNA, the CDR3 is TGTGCCAGCAGCTTTAGCGGACAGGGATCGAGCGAGCAGTACTTC. This sequence encodes CASSFSGQGSSEQYF.

The chain uses TRBV4-3 and TRBJ2-2; 9 positions match TRBD1. Germline V gene lookup returns CDR1 LGHNA and CDR2 YSLEER. The CDR3 extends over 17 amino acids. V lost 5 bases and J lost 2; bases outside the gene matches: 9. CDR3 region: CASSMAPGQGNTGELFF. The CDR3 bases are TGCGCCAGCAGCATGGCCCCGGGACAGGGAAACACCGGGGAGCTGTTTTTT.

The chain couples TRBV6-4 to TRBJ2-4; TRBD1 might be the D (6 bases). Germline V gives CDR1 MRHNA, CDR2 SNTAGT. The V end was cut by 6 bases, the J end by 8 bases, with 14 bases between. The CDR3 contains 13 residues. The CDR3 coding sequence is TGTGCCAGCAGCCATATGCCAGGGGACATTCAGTACTTC. It translates to CASSHMPGDIQYF.

The sample holds many counts of this clone. The chain links TRBV3-1 (or the pseudogene TRBV3-2) to TRBJ1-2; D is possibly TRBD1 (5 bases). Looked up from germline, CDR1 is LGHDT and CDR2 is YNNKEL (reference sequence). V shed 2 bases and J shed 5 bases, with 9 bases lying between them. The CDR3 loop spans 13 amino acids. This CDR3 reads CASSQRSGYGYTF. As DNA, the CDR3 is TGTGCCAGCAGCCAAAGGTCAGGGTATGGCTACACCTTC.

The chain combines TRBV14 with TRBJ1-3, with TRBD1 matching 7 bases. J was trimmed by 5 bases and V by 5 bases; bases with no gene match: 6. Germline lookup yields CDR1 SGHDN and CDR2 FVKESK. The CDR3 spans 14 residues. CDR3 loop: CASSNRQGRNTIYF. DNA for the CDR3: TGTGCCAGCAGCAACCGACAGGGTCGAAACACCATATATTTT.

The chain combines TRBV28 with TRBJ1-4, with D perhaps matching TRBD1 (5 bases). The CDR3 is 11 residues long. The germline V gene has CDR1 MDHEN and CDR2 SYDVKM. Trimming removed 2 bases at V and 12 bases at J, with 7 bases between. CDR3 in amino acids: CASSLTGELFF. The DNA of the CDR3 is TGTGCCAGCAGTTTAACGGGGGAACTGTTTTTT.

This clone has just one count. The rearrangement uses TRBV7-2 and TRBJ2-1, with D perhaps matching TRBD2 (6 bases). Trimming shortened V by 5 bases and J by 0 bases, and 8 bases separated the two germline ends. There are 14 residues in the CDR3. Germline-derived CDR1 and CDR2 are SGHTA and FQGNSA. CDR3 in DNA: TGTGCCAGCAGCCGGGGGAGCTCCTACAATGAGCAGTTCTTC. Translation gives CASSRGSSYNEQFF.